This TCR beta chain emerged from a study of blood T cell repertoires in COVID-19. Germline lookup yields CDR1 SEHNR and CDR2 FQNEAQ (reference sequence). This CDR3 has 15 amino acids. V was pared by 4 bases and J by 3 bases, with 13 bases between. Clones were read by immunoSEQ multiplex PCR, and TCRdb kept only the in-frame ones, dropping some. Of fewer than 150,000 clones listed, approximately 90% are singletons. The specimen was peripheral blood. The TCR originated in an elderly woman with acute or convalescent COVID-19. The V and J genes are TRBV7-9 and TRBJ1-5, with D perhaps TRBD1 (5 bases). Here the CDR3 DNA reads TGTGCCAGCAGCTCCAGGGTCCGAATCAATCAGCCCCAGCATTTT. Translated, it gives CASSSRVRINQPQHF.